The clone carrying this TCR beta chain showed up just a few times. Its specificity is not known. Only in-frame clones appear in the TCRdb table, and some are missing; sequencing was by immunoSEQ multiplex PCR. The table records about 40,000 clones, roughly 79% of them present only once. The source of the sample is a study of STAT5B mutations in CD4+ large granular lymphocyte leukemia. Looking at the study overall: Healthy donors showed HLA-associated enrichment of the CDR3 'QG' motif.

Study results and limitations: CD4-sorted patient repertoires seemed more clonal than healthy CD4+ repertoires.

Sequenced material: CD4+ T cells from blood buffy coats. This clonotype originated in a human donor in good health.

Written as DNA, the CDR3 is TGTGCCAGCAGCGAGTCGGCAGGCATGACTTACGAGCAGTACTTC. The encoded protein is CASSESAGMTYEQYF. The chain uses TRBV9 and TRBJ2-7; D not resolved. The ends were cut back, 3 bases at V and 4 bases at J, with 17 bases in the middle. From germline, CDR1 is SGDLS and CDR2 YYNGEE. The CDR3 is 15 residues long.